The entry below gives a single T cell receptor beta chain sequence along with its context. Its specificity is unknown. This sample stems from a study of CD8 T cells in ankylosing spondylitis. Study-wide points: Ankylosing spondylitis blood seemed to carry a telltale TCR beta motif made of fewer than ten highly homologous variants.

Per the germline V gene, CDR1 is LNHDA and CDR2 is SQIVND (reference sequence). The CDR3 spans 15 residues. One entry per CDR3 protein, called by TCRdb with MiXCR from the 5' RACE reads. Among fewer than 500,000 distinct CDR3 sequences listed, roughly 26% were seen once. Sequencing used blood, either unsorted or a sorted T cell fraction (not recorded which). The chain uses TRBV19 and TRBJ1-2; 7 bases align to TRBD1. The receptor was isolated from a male donor with ankylosing spondylitis. CDR3 DNA sequence: TGTCCATTGAGAACAGGGGAAGGAGAGAACTATGGCTACACCTTC. As protein: CPLRTGEGENYGYTF.